Each of the 27 T cell receptor beta chains below was sequenced from the same sample in a study of T cells after yellow fever vaccination. TCRdb used MiXCR to reprocess the 5' RACE reads, holding one entry per CDR3 protein. The sample has some 320,000 distinct CDR3 sequences, less than 9.5% seen once; the top ten hold around 3.3%. The source was CD4+ T cells sorted from PBMCs, collected 5 days after the yellow fever booster vaccination. Source of these receptors: a man aged 18 to 30 who received the YFV17D yellow fever vaccine.

This clonotype has a handful of counts. The CDR3 DNA reads as TGCAGTGCTAGCAGGAGTGGAGGGACTGAAGCTTTCTTT. This translates into CSASRSGGTEAFF. The rearrangement uses TRBV20-1 and TRBJ1-1, with D hard to call. The CDR3 covers 13 residues. V was shortened by 3 bases and J by 5 bases, with 13 bases between the two germline ends. The germline V gene has CDR1 DFQATT and CDR2 SNEGSKA (reference sequence).

This clonotype came up many times. The chain recombines TRBV29-1 with TRBJ1-1, with 10 nucleotides matching TRBD1. V dropped 4 bases and J dropped 4; count of bases not matched to a gene: 15. Germline loops: CDR1 SQVTM, CDR2 ANQGSEA. There are 17 residues in the CDR3. This CDR3 is CSVAPGQGLFKGTEAFF. The CDR3, as DNA: TGCAGCGTTGCCCCGGGACAGGGGCTATTCAAGGGCACTGAAGCTTTCTTT.

This clonotype appeared a few times. The rearrangement links TRBV4-3 to TRBJ2-2; unclear D gene. CDR3 length: 15 residues. Looked up from germline, CDR1 is LGHNA and CDR2 is YSLEER. Deletions cut 0 bases from V and 7 bases from J, with 12 bases between. CDR3 DNA: TGCGCCAGCAGCCAAGACGGCTTCATAGGCGGGGAGCTGTTTTTT. This translates into CASSQDGFIGGELFF.

This clonotype was found many times. The chain is built from TRBV4-3 and TRBJ2-3, with D possibly being TRBD1 or TRBD2 (6 bases each). The length of the CDR3 is 14 residues. The ends were cut back, 4 bases at V and 5 bases at J, with 13 bases in the middle. Germline V gene sequence: CDR1 LGHNA, CDR2 YSLEER. CDR3 loop: CASSRSGAQDTQYF. CDR3 DNA sequence: TGCGCCAGCAGCCGCTCGGGGGCACAAGATACGCAGTATTTT.

This clonotype was counted ten times or more. The J gene is TRBJ1-5, the V gene TRBV7-9; D ambiguous. Trimming took off 3 bases at V and 5 bases at J, with 5 bases between the two ends. Germline V gene sequence: CDR1 SEHNR, CDR2 FQNEAQ (reference sequence). This CDR3 is 12 amino acids long. CDR3 sequence (DNA): TGTGCCAGCAGCTTCGGTGATCAGCCCCAGCATTTT. It specifies CASSFGDQPQHF.

This clonotype was picked up many times. CDR3 protein: CASSLAPAGGNQETQYF. As DNA, the CDR3 is TGCGCCAGCAGCTTGGCCCCAGCGGGGGGGAACCAAGAGACCCAGTACTTC. The rearrangement joins TRBV5-1 to TRBJ2-5; 10 bases are shared with TRBD2. The CDR3 has 17 amino acids. J was trimmed by 0 bases and V by 0 bases; bases with no gene match: 5. Germline lookup yields CDR1 SGHRS and CDR2 YFSETQ.

V usage is TRBV12-3 or TRBV12-4 and J usage is TRBJ2-3; D may be TRBD1 or TRBD2 (7 bases each). Trimming removed 3 bases at V and 5 bases at J, with 12 bases between. The CDR3 is 14 amino acids. The CDR3 is CASSFPRGGDTQYF. The CDR3, as DNA: TGTGCCAGCAGTTTCCCCAGGGGGGGAGATACGCAGTATTTT.

The chain couples TRBV15 to TRBJ1-5, with 7 positions matching TRBD1. V shed 3 bases, J shed 4 bases, and the junction held 0 bases outside the gene matches. There are 13 residues in the CDR3. From germline, CDR1 is LNHNV and CDR2 YYDKDF (reference sequence). The CDR3 here is CATSRDRNQPQHF. The CDR3 DNA follows: TGTGCCACCAGCAGGGACAGGAATCAGCCCCAGCATTTT.

V gene TRBV2 combines with J gene TRBJ2-7, with 7 bases aligning to TRBD1. The CDR3 contains 12 residues. V shed 9 bases, J shed 4 bases, and the junction held 6 bases outside the gene matches. Per the germline V gene, CDR1 is SNHLY and CDR2 is FYNNEI. CDR3 region: CARQGKSYEQYF. The CDR3 DNA sequence: TGTGCCAGACAGGGGAAGTCATACGAGCAGTACTTC.

This clonotype was seen ten or more times. The chain links TRBV2 to TRBJ1-6; D is unclear. V was pared by 3 bases and J by 5 bases, with 11 bases between. The V gene's germline CDR1 is SNHLY and CDR2 FYNNEI. This CDR3 is built from 15 residues. The DNA for the CDR3 is TGTGCCAGCAGTGAGGGCAGGCTACATAATTCACCCCTCCACTTT. This gives the protein CASSEGRLHNSPLHF.

This clonotype was detected a few times. The chain couples TRBV9 to TRBJ1-2; 7 bases are a match to TRBD1. J lost 3 bases, V lost 1 base, and 12 bases had no gene match. This CDR3 is built from 17 residues. Germline CDR1 is SGDLS and CDR2 is YYNGEE. The CDR3 DNA reads TGTGCCAGCAGCGTACTACGGACAGGCGGCCATGACTATGGCTACACCTTC. Protein: CASSVLRTGGHDYGYTF.

This clonotype was recorded a few times. This chain joins TRBV7-3 and TRBJ1-3, with D unresolved. The ends were cut back, 2 bases at V and 8 bases at J, with 10 bases in the middle. This CDR3 has 13 amino acids. The germline V gene has CDR1 SGHTA and CDR2 FQGTGA. The CDR3 loop is CASSLSPGDTIYF. The CDR3 DNA follows: TGTGCCAGCAGCTTATCACCTGGGGACACCATATATTTT.

Only a few counts were recorded for this clonotype. This chain uses TRBV5-1 with TRBJ2-3, with 8 bases that match TRBD2. Germline V CDR1 and CDR2: SGHRS, YFSETQ. The CDR3 runs to 17 residues. Trimming removed 0 bases from V and 4 bases from J; junction bases left unmatched: 10. CDR3: CASSLEAGGSLADTQYF. As DNA, the CDR3 is TGCGCCAGCAGCTTGGAGGCGGGGGGCTCCCTGGCAGATACGCAGTATTTT. The whole variable domain, remainder taken from reference TRBV5-1 and TRBJ2-3, is KAGVTQTPRYLIKTRGQQVTLSCSPISGHRSVSWYQQTPGQGLQFLFEYFSETQRNKGNFPGRFSGRQFSNSRSEMNVSTLELGDSALYLCASSLEAGGSLADTQYFGPGTRLTVL.

The J gene is TRBJ2-3, the V gene TRBV6-2 or TRBV6-3; no clear D. The germline gives CDR1 MNHEY, CDR2 SVGEGT. V lost 7 bases to trimming and J lost 2 bases, with 13 bases between them. The CDR3 extends over 14 amino acids. The CDR3 spells CASMPYSPTDTQYF. CDR3 coding DNA: TGTGCCAGCATGCCTTACTCGCCCACAGATACGCAGTATTTT.

This clonotype showed up just a few times. The J gene is TRBJ1-2, the V gene TRBV2, with 12 bases identical to TRBD1. The germline V gene encodes CDR1 SNHLY and CDR2 FYNNEI. The CDR3 is 13 amino acids. In DNA form, the CDR3 reads TGTGCTGCCCGGGACAGGGGGCTGTATGGCTACACCTTC. Protein product: CAARDRGLYGYTF.

The rearrangement joins TRBV28 to TRBJ2-5; 16 nucleotides line up with TRBD2. Germline assignment: CDR1 MDHEN and CDR2 SYDVKM. The V segment lost 4 bases and the J segment 5 bases; nucleotides outside the gene matches: 13. The CDR3 is 19 amino acids. The CDR3 DNA reads TGTGCCAGCAGTTCCCCTGGGACTAGCGGGGGGGCCGGGGCGGAGACCCAGTACTTC. It codes for CASSSPGTSGGAGAETQYF. Based on the CDR3 plus reference TRBV28 and TRBJ2-5, the full variable domain is DVKVTQSSRYLVKRTGEKVFLECVQDMDHENMFWYRQDPGLGLRLIYFSYDVKMKEKGDIPEGYSVSREKKERFSLILESASTNQTSMYLCASSSPGTSGGAGAETQYFGPGTRLLVL.

This clonotype has just a few counts. The gene calls are TRBV5-1 and TRBJ1-1; D is perhaps TRBD1 (6 bases). The CDR3 is 14 amino acids. V lost 4 bases to trimming and J lost 6 bases, with 16 bases between them. The germline V gene has CDR1 SGHRS and CDR2 YFSETQ. CDR3 in amino acids: CASSLRDTSSEAFF. The CDR3 DNA sequence: TGCGCCAGCAGCCTACGGGACACCTCCTCTGAAGCTTTCTTT. The variable domain in full, completed from reference TRBV5-1 and TRBJ1-1, reads KAGVTQTPRYLIKTRGQQVTLSCSPISGHRSVSWYQQTPGQGLQFLFEYFSETQRNKGNFPGRFSGRQFSNSRSEMNVSTLELGDSALYLCASSLRDTSSEAFFGQGTRLTVV.

This sequence joins TRBV19 and TRBJ2-5; D might be TRBD1 (5 bases). V shed 5 bases and J shed 4 bases, with 14 bases lying between them. CDR3 length: 14 amino acids. Germline V gene lookup returns CDR1 LNHDA and CDR2 SQIVND (reference sequence). The CDR3 bases are TGTGCCAGTAGTTCGGCAGGGAATCGAGAGACCCAGTACTTC. This sequence encodes CASSSAGNRETQYF.

The CDR3 DNA is TGCGCCAGCAGCTTGGAAGCGGTCTCTTGGGCGAATGAGCAGTTCTTC. Its protein product is CASSLEAVSWANEQFF. V usage is TRBV5-1 and J usage is TRBJ2-1, with TRBD2 as a possible D gene (5 bases). V lost 0 bases to trimming and J lost 7 bases, with 17 bases between them. The germline gives CDR1 SGHRS, CDR2 YFSETQ. CDR3 size: 16 residues.

This chain connects TRBV7-3 to TRBJ2-2, with 9 bases aligning to TRBD1. Losses at the gene ends were 5 bases for V and 9 bases for J; bases not matched to a gene: 7. This CDR3 spans 14 amino acids. CDR1 and CDR2 from the germline V gene are SGHTA and FQGTGA. The CDR3 loop reads CASSTGTGTRELFF. The CDR3 coding sequence is TGTGCCAGCAGCACCGGGACAGGGACCAGGGAGCTGTTTTTT.

The rearrangement joins TRBV6-2 or TRBV6-3 to TRBJ2-2, with D uncertain. Germline V CDR1 and CDR2: MNHEY, SVGEGT. V was trimmed by 5 bases and J by 4 bases, leaving 8 bases between them. This CDR3 is built from 13 residues. The CDR3 reads CASSVGITGELFF. DNA of the CDR3: TGTGCCAGCAGTGTGGGGATCACCGGGGAGCTGTTTTTT.

Ten or more counts support this clonotype. V gene TRBV12-3 or TRBV12-4 combines with J gene TRBJ2-5; 13 nucleotides match TRBD2. This CDR3 is 15 amino acids long. Trimming cost V 6 bases and J 5 bases; bases outside gene matches: 6. CDR3 nucleotide sequence: TGTGCCAGCAGCCCGGGACTAGCGGGGCCCGAGACCCAGTACTTC. This sequence encodes CASSPGLAGPETQYF.

This clonotype was counted between two and nine times. This chain joins TRBV7-3 and TRBJ1-3; D is unclear. V lost 3 bases and J 0 bases, leaving 9 bases between the germline ends. CDR1 SGHTA and CDR2 FQGTGA come from the germline V gene. The CDR3 sequence is 15 residues long. This CDR3 reads CASSLSTSSGNTIYF. Here the CDR3 DNA reads TGTGCCAGCAGCTTGTCCACGAGCTCTGGAAACACCATATATTTT. Together with reference TRBV7-3 and TRBJ1-3, the CDR3 gives the full variable domain: GAGVSQTPSNKVTEKGKYVELRCDPISGHTALYWYRQSLGQGPEFLIYFQGTGAADDSGLPNDRFFAVRPEGSVSTLKIQRTERGDSAVYLCASSLSTSSGNTIYFGEGSWLTVV.

This clonotype was detected only a few times. The V gene is TRBV7-9, the J gene TRBJ1-1; possibly TRBD1 for D (5 bases). This CDR3 has 18 residues. Germline V gene lookup returns CDR1 SEHNR and CDR2 FQNEAQ (reference sequence). V gave up 0 bases and J gave up 8 bases, with 25 bases separating them. The CDR3 DNA is TGTGCCAGCAGCTTAGCGCGAGGCGGCAGGGTATCGTGGTTCGAAGCTTTCTTT. Residues: CASSLARGGRVSWFEAFF.

The sample holds a few counts of this clonotype. The chain joins TRBV20-1 to TRBJ2-7; no firm D call. V dropped 1 base and J dropped 3 bases, with 7 bases sitting between them. From germline, CDR1 is DFQATT and CDR2 SNEGSKA (reference sequence). The CDR3 totals 12 residues. The CDR3 region has the DNA TGCAGTGCTAGAGGTAACTTCTACGAGCAGTACTTC. Translating it yields CSARGNFYEQYF.

This clonotype was seen a handful of times. This sequence joins TRBV27 and TRBJ1-1; TRBD1 is a possible D gene (5 bases). In germline, CDR1 is MNHEY, CDR2 SMNVEV (reference sequence). The CDR3 runs 12 residues. V shed 2 bases and J shed 8 bases, with 9 bases lying between them. The CDR3 sequence: CASSLQPGEAFF. CDR3 in DNA: TGTGCCAGCAGTTTACAACCAGGGGAAGCTTTCTTT.

V gene TRBV20-1 combines with J gene TRBJ1-5; D unclear. Trimming took 6 bases from V and 7 from J, leaving 16 bases between them. The CDR3 covers 13 residues. The germline CDR1 and CDR2 sequences are DFQATT and SNEGSKA (reference sequence). The CDR3 loop reads CSAQGSLNQPQHF. For the CDR3, the DNA is TGCAGTGCCCAAGGATCTCTCAACCAGCCCCAGCATTTT.